One and the same sample provided the 15 T cell receptor beta chains below, sequenced in a study of CDR3 diversity in severe acne. TCRdb fed the PCR reads into MiXCR, producing one record per CDR3 protein. The sample lists approximately 97,000 distinct CDR3 sequences; 51% were seen once. Sequencing was carried out using blood. All receptors come from a male donor with acne.

This chain links TRBV20-1 with TRBJ1-3; D not certain. Per the germline V gene, CDR1 is DFQATT and CDR2 is SNEGSKA (reference sequence). This CDR3 comprises 13 residues. CDR3 nucleotide sequence: TGCAGGGCTGCTGACAAGGGTGGAAACACCATATATTTT. This translates into CRAADKGGNTIYF.

On this clonotype itself: One junction end disagrees with the germline gene, perhaps due to a read error. The chain has TRBV7-8 and TRBJ2-7; 7 bases are shared with TRBD1. The length of the CDR3 is 15 residues. Germline CDR1 SGHVS, CDR2 FQNEAQ. CDR3 nucleotides: TGCGCCAGCAGCTTAGCGTTCAGGGGGATCCGCGAGCAGTACTTC. This codes for CASSLAFRGIREQYF.

This clonotype occurred a few times. The CDR3 protein is CASSHEGGRGTEAFF. Here the CDR3 DNA reads TGTGCCAGCAGCCACGAAGGCGGGCGTGGCACTGAAGCTTTCTTT. V is TRBV9 and J is TRBJ1-1; no definite D call. Deletions cut 4 bases from V and 4 bases from J, with 17 bases between. The CDR3 length is 15 residues. The germline V gene encodes CDR1 SGDLS and CDR2 YYNGEE.

This clonotype has just a few counts. The CDR3 coding sequence is TGTGCCAGCAGCTTAGGTGTGGTCTCTGGGGCCAACGTCCTGACTTTC. Amino acid sequence: CASSLGVVSGANVLTF. The chain uses TRBV7-8 and TRBJ2-6, with D unresolved. Germline-derived CDR1 and CDR2 are SGHVS and FQNEAQ. The CDR3 is 16 amino acids. Trimming removed 1 base from V and 0 bases from J, with 7 bases in between.

In its sample, this clonotype was seen many times. The CDR3 nucleotides read TGCAGTGCTAGAGATAACAGAATATACTATGGCTACACCTTC. This encodes CSARDNRIYYGYTF. The chain recombines TRBV20-1 with TRBJ1-2; no clear D. The CDR3 length is 14 residues. Per the germline V gene, CDR1 is DFQATT and CDR2 is SNEGSKA (reference sequence). V lost 0 bases and J lost 3, with 11 bases in between.

This clonotype was seen more than once but under ten times. This chain uses TRBV5-6 with TRBJ2-4, with D tentatively TRBD2 (6 bases). Per germline, CDR1 SGHDT and CDR2 YYEEEE. V lost 5 bases and J 13 bases, leaving 16 bases between the germline ends. CDR3 size: 12 residues. CDR3 loop: CASSRGDFLQYF. CDR3 DNA sequence: TGTGCCAGCAGTCGCGGGGACTTTCTCCAGTACTTC.

This clonotype occurred many times. The rearrangement uses TRBV7-6 and TRBJ2-7; unclear D gene. The CDR3 has 12 amino acids. Trimming removed 5 bases at V and 5 bases at J, with 10 bases between. Per the germline V gene, CDR1 is SGHVS and CDR2 is FNYEAQ. Written as DNA, the CDR3 is TGTGCCAGCAGCCCTCGTGGGGACGAGCAGTACTTC. Translation gives CASSPRGDEQYF.

This clonotype was detected ten times or more. The rearrangement joins TRBV7-6 to TRBJ2-5; 13 bases fit TRBD2. The CDR3 contains 15 residues. The trim removed 3 bases at V and 5 bases at J, leaving 3 bases unmatched. CDR1 and CDR2 (germline): SGHVS, FNYEAQ. The CDR3 DNA reads TGTGCCAGCAGCTTGGCGGGACTAGCGGGGGAGACCCAGTACTTC. This translates into CASSLAGLAGETQYF. Using reference TRBV7-6 and TRBJ2-5 for the parts outside the CDR3, the full variable domain is GAGVSQSPRYKVTKRGQDVALRCDPISGHVSLYWYRQALGQGPEFLTYFNYEAQQDKSGLPNDRFSAERPEGSISTLTIQRTEQRDSAMYRCASSLAGLAGETQYFGPGTRLLVL.

This clonotype was detected ten times or more. V usage is TRBV20-1 and J usage is TRBJ2-2, with 8 bases lining up with TRBD2. CDR3 length: 14 amino acids. Germline-derived CDR1 and CDR2 are DFQATT and SNEGSKA (reference sequence). The V segment lost 6 bases and the J segment 7 bases; nucleotides outside the gene matches: 10. CDR3 sequence: CSATSGTSGGELFF. The CDR3 nucleotides read TGCAGTGCAACTTCCGGGACTAGTGGCGGGGAGCTGTTTTTT.

This clonotype was observed many times. The chain recombines TRBV20-1 with TRBJ1-2, with TRBD1 identical over 7 bases. The V gene's germline CDR1 is DFQATT and CDR2 SNEGSKA (reference sequence). The J segment lost 8 bases and the V segment lost 3 bases, leaving 6 bases of the junction unmatched. The CDR3 extends over 12 amino acids. The CDR3 DNA reads as TGCAGTGCTAGGCGGGACAGTGTCGGCTACACCTTC. Its protein product is CSARRDSVGYTF.

The chain couples TRBV7-9 to TRBJ1-5; D is perhaps TRBD1 (6 bases). From germline, CDR1 is SEHNR and CDR2 FQNEAQ (reference sequence). The CDR3 totals 13 residues. The V and J ends lost 5 bases and 9 bases respectively, with 14 bases between them. The CDR3: CASSNSGAGPQHF. CDR3 nucleotides: TGTGCCAGCAGCAATTCGGGGGCGGGGCCCCAGCATTTT. The full variable domain, with the rest looked up from reference TRBV7-9 and TRBJ1-5, is DTGVSQNPRHKITKRGQNVTFRCDPISEHNRLYWYRQTLGQGPEFLTYFQNEAQLEKSRLLSDRFSAERPKGSFSTLEIQRTEQGDSAMYLCASSNSGAGPQHFGDGTRLSIL.

The chain employs TRBV9 and TRBJ1-2, with 7 bases lining up with TRBD1. The CDR3 is 22 amino acids. The J segment lost 3 bases and the V segment lost 3 bases, leaving 29 bases of the junction unmatched. Germline values: CDR1 SGDLS, CDR2 YYNGEE. CDR3 DNA: TGTGCCAGCAGCGCCCGGGACAGCGATAAAACGCCCGTCTCTTCGGACCACTATGGCTACACCTTC. Protein: CASSARDSDKTPVSSDHYGYTF.

This clonotype came up once. This may be a read error: a much more frequent sequence differs by one nucleotide. The DNA for the CDR3 is TGTGCCAGCAGCCAAGCGGTTACAGAGCAGTACTTC. As protein: CASSQAVTEQYF. This chain connects TRBV14 to TRBJ2-7; D is uncertain. V was clipped by 1 base and J by 7 bases, with 8 bases between them. This CDR3 spans 12 amino acids. From germline, CDR1 is SGHDN and CDR2 FVKESK.

With respect to this clonotype: A junction boundary mismatches the germline segment, possibly from a read error. CDR3 residues: CASSYFRDSYAGANVLTF. CDR3 nucleotide sequence: TGTGCCAGCAGTTACTTTAGGGACAGCTATGCTGGGGCTAACGTCCTGACTTTC. The chain has TRBV6-2 or TRBV6-3 and TRBJ2-6; 7 nucleotides line up with TRBD1. Germline values: CDR1 MNHEY, CDR2 SVGEGT. The length of the CDR3 is 18 residues.

The chain links TRBV19 to TRBJ2-1; 9 bases fit TRBD2. Trimming at V came to 7 bases and at J to 8 bases, leaving 6 bases not matched to a gene. Germline-derived CDR1 and CDR2 are LNHDA and SQIVND (reference sequence). The length of the CDR3 is 13 residues. The CDR3 DNA sequence: TGTGCCAGTAACAGCGGGAGGTGGGATGAGCAGTTCTTC. Translating it yields CASNSGRWDEQFF.